What follows describes a single TCR beta chain. Its target is not known. TCRdb re-derived calls from the reads in MiXCR, one entry per CDR3 protein. Of about 700,000 distinct CDR3 sequences listed, 30% to 35% are singletons. These data belong to a study of T cell repertoires in cytomegalovirus infection. Background on the study: Indications of both CMV infection and matching HLA type were provided by public TCR beta signatures. Regarding the study as a whole: Cumulative public TCR beta family frequency identified carriers of CMV plus the relevant HLA. In two of eight donors, the top clonotype was HLA-C-restricted CMV-specific.

The sequence derives from a human donor in good health (CMV status not recorded). Some clones in this sample may be carry-over from other donors' samples. The source material was cultured PBMCs, sampled from culture after CMV antigen stimulation.

CDR3: CSAPSRTGGLGTEAFF. CDR3 DNA sequence: TGCAGTGCTCCATCCCGGACAGGGGGCTTGGGAACTGAAGCTTTCTTT. The rearrangement joins TRBV20-1 to TRBJ1-1, with 11 bases matching TRBD1. The CDR3 has 16 amino acids. J lost 5 bases, V lost 5 bases, and 13 bases had no gene match. Germline-derived CDR1 and CDR2 are DFQATT and SNEGSKA (reference sequence).